The clone carrying this T cell receptor (beta chain) was detected only a few times. As yet, its antigen is unknown. One junction end disagrees with the germline gene, perhaps due to a read error. TCRdb redid the calling of the reads with MiXCR, one entry per CDR3 protein. Altogether roughly 68,000 distinct CDR3 sequences are present, around 21% being singletons, with the ten largest covering 60% to 85%. The data originate from a study of T cell repertoires in cytomegalovirus infection. Study information: Indications came from public TCR beta signatures; they pointed to CMV infection and to a matching HLA type.

CDR3 length: 18 amino acids. Germline CDR1 reads MGHRA; CDR2 reads YSYEKL. Study-level findings and limits: Adding up the frequency of public TCR beta families identified people who carried CMV plus the relevant HLA. Across the ex vivo response, the dominant clonotypes were HLA-C-restricted CMV-specific TCR beta clonotypes.

The chain joins TRBV4-1 to TRBJ1-3; possibly TRBD1 for D (5 bases). The TCR comes from a human donor in good health (CMV status not recorded). Some clones in this sample may be carry-over from other donors' samples. Input material: PBMCs, sequenced either directly or after in vitro stimulation (not recorded which). CDR3 loop: CASSLTAGTQSSGNTIYF. The CDR3, as DNA: TGTGCCAGCAGCCTAACCGCCGGGACCCAAAGCTCTGGAAACACCATATATTTT.